This is a list of T cell receptor beta chains from one sample in a study of human T cells and chemical hapten exposure. TCRdb redid the calling of the 5' RACE reads with MiXCR, one entry per CDR3 protein. The sample has 130,000 or so distinct CDR3 sequences, roughly 4% seen once; the top ten hold around 1.5%. Receptors were obtained from a female donor in good health. Each CDR3 is given with its conserved first and last residue. The D gene is left open where the match is weak. Clone size is stated in some rows and not others, as once, few, many or a class when expanded.

clone_size	d_call	v_call	j_call	cdr3_nt	cdr3_aa
many	-	TRBV4-3	TRBJ1-5	TGCGCCAGCAGCCAAGTGGAAGGACTGAGGCCCCAGCATTTT	CASSQVEGLRPQHF
many	-	TRBV2	TRBJ1-6	TGTGCCAGCAGTGATGGGGGTAGGGGGTATAATTCACCCCTCCACTTT	CASSDGGRGYNSPLHF
many	TRBD1	TRBV7-9	TRBJ1-1	TGTGCCAGCAGCTTAAGGACAGGGACGAACACTGAAGCTTTCTTT	CASSLRTGTNTEAFF
many	TRBD1	TRBV5-1	TRBJ2-5	TGCGCCAGCAGCTTACAGGGGGCGGGAGAGACCCAGTACTTC	CASSLQGAGETQYF
many	-	TRBV20-1	TRBJ2-1	TGCAGTGCTGCTAGTATGACAGACACCTACAATGAGCAGTTCTTC	CSAASMTDTYNEQFF
-	TRBD2	TRBV7-9	TRBJ2-2	TGTGCCAGCAGCTATCCTCAGGAAGCGGGGGGAAAGAACACCGGGGAGCTGTTTTTT	CASSYPQEAGGKNTGELFF
many	-	TRBV20-1	TRBJ1-1	TGCAGTGCTAGAGAGGGGGGGGCAGCGAACACTGAAGCTTTCTTT	CSAREGGAANTEAFF
many	-	TRBV5-5	TRBJ1-1	TGTGCCAGCAGCTTGGTGGCAGGGCCTTCGAACACTGAAGCTTTCTTT	CASSLVAGPSNTEAFF
few	TRBD1	TRBV19	TRBJ1-2	TGTGCCAGTACTCAGGACAGGACTAACTATGGCTACACCTTC	CASTQDRTNYGYTF
many	TRBD1	TRBV7-2	TRBJ1-2	TGTGCCAGCAGCTTAGTGAGGGGAAGAGGGACAGTGCCGAACTATGGCTACACCTTC	CASSLVRGRGTVPNYGYTF
-	-	TRBV5-1	TRBJ2-2	TGCGCCAGCAGCTTGCCGGTACTCTCGAACACCGGGGAGCTGTTTTTT	CASSLPVLSNTGELFF
-	TRBD1	TRBV19	TRBJ1-5	TGTGCCACCGCCCGGACAGGGAAGAGCAATCAGCCCCAGCATTTT	CATARTGKSNQPQHF
-	-	TRBV6-2/TRBV6-3	TRBJ2-3	TGTGCCAGCAGTTTGCAGGCGGAGACAGATACGCAGTATTTT	CASSLQAETDTQYF
many	TRBD2	TRBV29-1	TRBJ2-1	TGCAGCGTTGAAGGGGTTTTCGCGGGGGGCTCCTACAATGAGCAGTTCTTC	CSVEGVFAGGSYNEQFF
many	-	TRBV3-1	TRBJ2-2	TGTGCCAGCAGCCAAGAGGAACAGTACACCGGGGAGCTGTTTTTT	CASSQEEQYTGELFF
many	TRBD1	TRBV6-1	TRBJ1-6	TGTGCCAGCAACGGACAGGGGGCTGATAATTCACCCCTCCACTTT	CASNGQGADNSPLHF
many	TRBD1	TRBV7-3	TRBJ2-7	TGTGCCAGCAGCGGTGGGACAGGGAGCTCCTACGAGCAGTACTTC	CASSGGTGSSYEQYF
-	-	TRBV10-3	TRBJ2-5	TGTGCCATCAGTGACCGGGGGGCCCAAGAGACCCAGTACTTC	CAISDRGAQETQYF
many	TRBD2	TRBV12-3/TRBV12-4	TRBJ2-4	TGTGCCAGCAGTTTTGAGCTAGCGGGGGGACGCAGCCCGCGAGCCAAAAACATTCAGTACTTC	CASSFELAGGRSPRAKNIQYF
many	-	TRBV11-2	TRBJ1-6	TGTGCCAGCAGCTTAGTGCGACCGGGAACAAATTCACCCCTCCACTTT	CASSLVRPGTNSPLHF
few	-	TRBV7-9	TRBJ2-3	TGTGCCAGCAGCTCCCCCCGCGGGAGCACAGATACGCAGTATTTT	CASSSPRGSTDTQYF
many	-	TRBV29-1	TRBJ1-1	TGCAGCGTTGATAGAGGCGCTAACACTGAAGCTTTCTTT	CSVDRGANTEAFF
-	TRBD1	TRBV19	TRBJ1-1	TGTGCCAGTAGTAACGCCTACAGGGGGCGCGGGACTGAAGCTTTCTTT	CASSNAYRGRGTEAFF
many	-	TRBV7-9	TRBJ1-6	TGTGCCAGCAGCTTAGCGGGGTTGAGTTCACCCCTCCACTTT	CASSLAGLSSPLHF
few	TRBD2	TRBV20-1	TRBJ2-3	TGCAGTGCTAGTGTCGGACTAGCGGGGACGTTTCAGTTGGCAGATACGCAGTATTTT	CSASVGLAGTFQLADTQYF
many	-	TRBV7-9	TRBJ1-3	TGTGCCAGCAGCCCAACGACAGTGGCGGGAAACACCATATATTTT	CASSPTTVAGNTIYF
many	-	TRBV15	TRBJ2-5	TGTGCCACCAGCGTTCAAGACGGGCCTCAAGAGACCCAGTACTTC	CATSVQDGPQETQYF
many	TRBD2	TRBV5-4	TRBJ2-7	TGTGCCACCACTAGCGGGGGGGACTACGAGCAGTACTTC	CATTSGGDYEQYF
-	-	TRBV18	TRBJ1-1	TGTGCCAGCTCACCATCGAACGAGGGGGACACTGAAGCTTTCTTT	CASSPSNEGDTEAFF
-	TRBD2	TRBV9	TRBJ2-3	TGTGCCAGCAGCTTAGGGACTAGCGGGGGCTACAGTACCACAGATACGCAGTATTTT	CASSLGTSGGYSTTDTQYF
few	TRBD2	TRBV7-2	TRBJ2-2	TGTGCCAGCAGCTTTGTCCTAGCGGGGCGGGAGCTGTTTTTT	CASSFVLAGRELFF
many	-	TRBV15	TRBJ2-5	TGTGCCACCAGCAGAGATAGGCAAGAGACCCAGTACTTC	CATSRDRQETQYF
many	-	TRBV2	TRBJ1-6	TGTGCCAGCAGCGAGCAGGGTTCAGATAATTCACCCCTCCACTTT	CASSEQGSDNSPLHF
many	-	TRBV7-3	TRBJ2-1	TGTGCCAGCAGCCGAGGGGGGGGCAATAGATACAATGAGCAGTTCTTC	CASSRGGGNRYNEQFF
few	TRBD2	TRBV7-9	TRBJ2-1	TGTGCCAGCAGCTTAAATCTAGCGGGGGGCTACAATGAGCAGTTCTTC	CASSLNLAGGYNEQFF
many	-	TRBV20-1	TRBJ2-3	TGCAGTGCTAGAGCTTCTAGCACAGATACGCAGTATTTT	CSARASSTDTQYF
many	-	TRBV29-1	TRBJ1-1	TGCAGCGTTGAAGCCCGGGACACCTCACTTGAAGCTTTCTTT	CSVEARDTSLEAFF
few	TRBD1	TRBV25-1	TRBJ2-4	TGTGCCAGCAGTGAGACAGGGCCCCAAAACATTCAGTACTTC	CASSETGPQNIQYF
few	-	TRBV28	TRBJ2-1	TGTGCCAGCTCCTCCGGGACAACGTACAATGAGCAGTTCTTC	CASSSGTTYNEQFF
many	-	TRBV5-1	TRBJ1-1	TGCGCCAGCAGCGGCAGGGACACTTTGAACACTGAAGCTTTCTTT	CASSGRDTLNTEAFF
many	-	TRBV29-1	TRBJ2-2	TGCAGCGTTGAGGCGGCTTCGAACACCGGGGAGCTGTTTTTT	CSVEAASNTGELFF
-	TRBD1	TRBV9	TRBJ2-3	TGTGCCAGTACAGGGGTCCGGGGCGATACGCAGTATTTT	CASTGVRGDTQYF
many	TRBD1	TRBV7-2	TRBJ2-7	TGTGCCAGCAGCTTCCCGGGACAGGGGTACGAGCAGTACTTC	CASSFPGQGYEQYF